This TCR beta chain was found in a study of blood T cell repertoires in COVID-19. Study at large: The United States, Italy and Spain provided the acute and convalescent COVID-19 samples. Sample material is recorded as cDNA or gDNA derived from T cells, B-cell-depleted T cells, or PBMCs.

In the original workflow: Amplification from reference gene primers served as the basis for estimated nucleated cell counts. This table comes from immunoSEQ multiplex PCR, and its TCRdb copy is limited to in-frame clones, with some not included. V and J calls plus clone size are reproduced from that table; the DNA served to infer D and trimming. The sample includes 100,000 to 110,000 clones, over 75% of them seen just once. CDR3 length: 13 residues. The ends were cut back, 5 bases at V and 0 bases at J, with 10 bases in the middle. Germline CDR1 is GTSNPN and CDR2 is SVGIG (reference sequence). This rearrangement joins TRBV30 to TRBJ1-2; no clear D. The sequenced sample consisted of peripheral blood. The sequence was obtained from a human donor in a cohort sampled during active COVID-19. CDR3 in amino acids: CAWDVSANYGYTF. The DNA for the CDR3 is TGTGCCTGGGATGTATCAGCTAACTATGGCTACACCTTC.